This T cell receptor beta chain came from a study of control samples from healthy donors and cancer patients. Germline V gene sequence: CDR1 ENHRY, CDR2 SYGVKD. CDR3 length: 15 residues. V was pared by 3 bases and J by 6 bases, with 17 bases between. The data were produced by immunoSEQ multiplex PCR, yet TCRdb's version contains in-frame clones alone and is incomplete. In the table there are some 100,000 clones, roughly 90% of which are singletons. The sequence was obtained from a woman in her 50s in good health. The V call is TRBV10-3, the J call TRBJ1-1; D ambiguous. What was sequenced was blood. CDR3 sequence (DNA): TGTGCCATCAGTGACCCCGGCGCCGGTTCTGCTGAAGCTTTCTTT. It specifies CAISDPGAGSAEAFF.